The rows below give T cell receptor beta chains drawn from one sample of a study of blood T cell repertoires in COVID-19. Measured with immunoSEQ multiplex PCR; TCRdb has only the in-frame clones, and not every one. The top ten hold around 14% of the sample, which has 55,000 to 80,000 clones, approximately 80% seen once. The specimen was peripheral blood. The receptors were gathered from a man in his 60s with COVID-19, enrolled during active disease. The CDR3 runs from the conserved cysteine through the conserved F or W. Fields, in order: V gene, D gene, clone size, J gene, CDR3 protein, CDR3 DNA. The D gene is left open where the match is weak. Clone size appears in some rows only: once, few, many, or a class for an expanded clone.

>TRBV6-6|TRBD1|-|TRBJ2-5
CASSYTTGEETQYF
TGTGCCAGCAGTTACACGACAGGGGAAGAGACCCAGTACTTC
>TRBV18|-|-|TRBJ1-5
CASSPIRDNSNQPQHF
TGTGCCAGCTCCCCAATCCGGGACAATAGCAATCAGCCCCAGCATTTT
>TRBV4-1|TRBD2|few|TRBJ2-7
CASSQEGGGGLYEQYF
TGCGCCAGCAGCCAAGAAGGCGGCGGGGGGCTCTACGAGCAGTACTTC
>TRBV19|TRBD2|-|TRBJ2-7
CASRAGAGYEQYF
TGTGCCAGTAGAGCGGGAGCAGGGTACGAGCAGTACTTC
>TRBV11-2|TRBD1|-|TRBJ2-3
CASSLTGDSTDTQYF
TGTGCCAGCAGCTTGACAGGGGACTCCACAGATACGCAGTATTTT
>TRBV30|-|-|TRBJ1-1
CAWSVRGSHTEAFF
TGTGCCTGGAGTGTTAGGGGGAGCCACACTGAAGCTTTCTTT
>TRBV6-7|-|once|TRBJ2-6
CASSYSNRPCGGANVLTF
TGTGCCAGCAGTTACTCGAACAGGCCTTGTGGGGGGGCCAACGTCCTGACTTTC
>TRBV5-4|TRBD2|-|TRBJ2-7
CASSWTSGRAGEQYF
TGTGCCAGCAGCTGGACTAGCGGGAGGGCCGGGGAGCAGTACTTC
>TRBV5-1|TRBD2|-|TRBJ2-5
CASSLGTSGGHQETQYF
TGCGCCAGCAGCTTGGGGACTAGCGGGGGCCACCAAGAGACCCAGTACTTC
>TRBV28|-|-|TRBJ1-1
CASTSEQGRDTEAFF
TGTGCCAGCACCTCAGAACAGGGCAGGGACACTGAAGCTTTCTTT
>TRBV7-2|-|-|TRBJ1-1
CASSLAMGPREAFF
TGTGCCAGCAGCTTAGCGATGGGGCCCCGTGAAGCTTTCTTT
>TRBV2|TRBD2|-|TRBJ2-1
CASSSSLAGGPNEQFF
TGTGCCAGCAGTTCATCACTAGCGGGAGGGCCCAATGAGCAGTTCTTC
>TRBV28|-|once|TRBJ1-6
CASSTTTGNNSPLHF
TGTGCCAGCAGTACGACAACGGGAAACAATTCACCCCTCCACTTT
>TRBV5-1|TRBD2|few|TRBJ2-2
CASSEASGRAGGELFF
TGCGCCAGCAGCGAAGCTAGCGGGAGGGCCGGCGGGGAGCTGTTTTTT
>TRBV30|TRBD1|-|TRBJ2-7
CAWSGGQGIIYEQYF
TGTGCCTGGAGTGGGGGACAGGGGATCATCTACGAGCAGTACTTC
>TRBV30|-|-|TRBJ2-7
CAWSVDEQYF
TGTGCCTGGAGTGTCGACGAGCAGTACTTC
>TRBV5-1|-|-|TRBJ2-1
CASSLPPFNEQFF
TGCGCCAGCAGCTTGCCCCCTTTCAATGAGCAGTTCTTC
>TRBV9|TRBD2|-|TRBJ2-7
CASSVGGGDEQYF
TGTGCCAGCAGCGTAGGCGGGGGGGACGAGCAGTACTTC
>TRBV24-1|-|-|TRBJ2-1
CATSMGGLYSYNEQFF
TGTGCCACTTCGATGGGGGGACTTTACTCCTACAATGAGCAGTTCTTC
>TRBV14|TRBD2|-|TRBJ2-1
CASSPGGRYNEQFF
TGTGCCAGCAGCCCGGGGGGAAGATACAATGAGCAGTTCTTC
>TRBV7-9|TRBD2|-|TRBJ2-7
CASSPSGNNFYEQYF
TGTGCCAGCAGTCCTAGCGGGAATAACTTCTACGAGCAGTACTTC
>TRBV10-3|TRBD1|-|TRBJ2-3
CAISDRDRDLDTQYF
TGTGCCATCAGTGACCGGGACAGGGATCTCGATACGCAGTATTTT
>TRBV11-3|-|few|TRBJ1-1
CASSLRGFQGMGTEAFF
TGTGCCAGCAGCTTGCGAGGGTTTCAAGGAATGGGGACTGAAGCTTTCTTT
>TRBV5-5|TRBD1|-|TRBJ1-1
CASSLRTGGAEAFF
TGTGCCAGCAGCCTAAGGACAGGGGGCGCTGAAGCTTTCTTT
>TRBV9|TRBD1|-|TRBJ2-1
CASSVGGQGRTEQFF
TGTGCCAGCAGCGTAGGGGGACAGGGGAGGACTGAGCAGTTCTTC
>TRBV15|-|-|TRBJ2-7
CATAEGLGNSCEQYF
TGTGCCACCGCAGAGGGTCTGGGTAATTCCTGCGAGCAGTACTTC
>TRBV4-2|TRBD2|-|TRBJ2-1
CASSQDPSGRNNEQFF
TGTGCCAGCAGCCAAGACCCTAGCGGGAGGAACAATGAGCAGTTCTTC
>TRBV19|TRBD1|-|TRBJ1-1
CASSMGQLNTEAFF
TGTGCCAGTAGTATGGGACAGCTGAACACTGAAGCTTTCTTT
>TRBV18|TRBD1|-|TRBJ1-2
CASSADRVYGYTF
TGTGCCAGCTCAGCTGACAGGGTCTATGGCTACACCTTC
>TRBV11-2|TRBD1|-|TRBJ1-5
CASSTHRGRGNQPQHF
TGTGCCAGCAGCACCCACAGGGGCCGGGGCAATCAGCCCCAGCATTTT
>TRBV2|TRBD1|once|TRBJ1-2
CASNRPGTGVGYTF
TGTGCCAGCAACAGACCCGGGACAGGGGTTGGCTACACCTTC
>TRBV2|TRBD1|-|TRBJ1-4
CASSEGTGGEKLFF
TGTGCCAGCAGTGAAGGGACAGGGGGTGAAAAACTGTTTTTT
>TRBV29-1|-|-|TRBJ2-3
CSVEEPVNTDTQYF
TGCAGCGTTGAGGAGCCCGTCAACACAGATACGCAGTATTTT
>TRBV4-1|TRBD2|-|TRBJ2-3
CASSQPLRRESTDTQYF
TGCGCCAGCAGCCAACCACTCCGGCGGGAGAGCACAGATACGCAGTATTTT
>TRBV15|TRBD2|once|TRBJ2-3
CATSKTLAGWADTQYF
TGTGCCACCAGCAAAACCCTAGCGGGGTGGGCAGATACGCAGTATTTT
>TRBV19|-|-|TRBJ1-2
CASSRDRGYGYTF
TGTGCCAGTAGTCGGGATCGCGGCTATGGCTACACCTTC
>TRBV28|-|-|TRBJ1-2
CASSQSQTDYGYTF
TGTGCCAGCAGTCAGTCACAGACGGACTATGGCTACACCTTC
>TRBV3-1/TRBV3-2|TRBD1|-|TRBJ2-2
CASSLGQVDGELFF
TGTGCCAGCAGCCTCGGACAGGTGGACGGGGAGCTGTTTTTT
>TRBV9|-|-|TRBJ2-1
CASSVVFDGGEQFF
TGTGCCAGCAGCGTAGTGTTCGACGGCGGTGAGCAGTTCTTC
>TRBV19|-|-|TRBJ2-3
CASTPGSTDTQYF
TGTGCCAGTACACCAGGGTCCACAGATACGCAGTATTTT
>TRBV11-2|-|-|TRBJ2-2
CAAAANTGELFF
TGTGCCGCAGCGGCGAACACCGGGGAGCTGTTTTTT
>TRBV11-2|TRBD2|few|TRBJ2-1
CASSLILAGQQFF
TGTGCCAGCAGCTTAATACTAGCGGGGCAGCAGTTCTTC
>TRBV27|TRBD2|-|TRBJ2-2
CASVGLADTGELFF
TGTGCCAGCGTGGGACTAGCGGACACCGGGGAGCTGTTTTTT
>TRBV29-1|-|-|TRBJ1-6
CSVAGLNPYSPLHF
TGCAGCGTTGCAGGCCTTAACCCGTATTCACCCCTCCACTTT
>TRBV11-2|TRBD1|-|TRBJ2-7
CASSSGQTYEQYF
TGTGCCAGCAGCTCGGGACAGACCTACGAGCAGTACTTC
>TRBV2|TRBD1|few|TRBJ2-7
CASSEGGQGVYEQYF
TGTGCCAGCAGTGAAGGAGGACAGGGGGTCTACGAGCAGTACTTC
>TRBV29-1|TRBD1|once|TRBJ2-5
CSGLGGEGTQYF
TGCAGCGGCCTAGGGGGCGAGGGGACCCAGTACTTC
>TRBV6-5|TRBD1|-|TRBJ2-2
CATTRTGGSGELFF
TGTGCCACTACAAGGACAGGGGGTTCCGGGGAGCTGTTTTTT
>TRBV9|TRBD1|-|TRBJ2-7
CASSVGVQGAAVEQYF
TGTGCCAGCAGCGTAGGGGTCCAGGGGGCGGCGGTCGAGCAGTACTTC
>TRBV7-2|-|-|TRBJ1-3
CASSLYDNPGNTIYF
TGTGCCAGCAGCTTGTATGACAACCCTGGAAACACCATATATTTT
>TRBV5-4|-|-|TRBJ1-1
CASTPFTGANTEAFF
TGTGCCAGCACCCCATTTACAGGAGCGAACACTGAAGCTTTCTTT
>TRBV10-3|TRBD1|-|TRBJ2-5
CAISVSGTAQETQYF
TGTGCCATCAGTGTCTCCGGGACAGCTCAAGAGACCCAGTACTTC
>TRBV29-1|-|-|TRBJ2-1
CSGSLSGRYNEQFF
TGCAGCGGGAGCCTTAGCGGACGCTACAATGAGCAGTTCTTC
>TRBV28|TRBD2|-|TRBJ2-3
CASRGGSPSTDTQYF
TGTGCCAGCAGGGGGGGGAGCCCTAGCACAGATACGCAGTATTTT
>TRBV3-1/TRBV3-2|TRBD2|-|TRBJ2-4
CASSQLYLTSGDSLAKNIQYF
TGTGCCAGCAGCCAACTATACCTTACTAGCGGGGATTCATTAGCCAAAAACATTCAGTACTTC
>TRBV10-3|-|-|TRBJ1-1
CAISEGGGIATEAFF
TGTGCCATCAGTGAGGGGGGAGGAATCGCCACTGAAGCTTTCTTT
>TRBV11-3|-|-|TRBJ1-3
CASRADSSGNTIYF
TGTGCCAGCAGGGCCGACAGCTCTGGAAACACCATATATTTT
>TRBV5-4|TRBD2|-|TRBJ2-5
CASSLAMDSGGETQYF
TGTGCCAGCAGCTTGGCCATGGATAGCGGGGGGGAGACCCAGTACTTC
>TRBV11-2|TRBD1|-|TRBJ2-5
CASSRGTVQETQYF
TGTGCCAGCAGCCGTGGGACAGTCCAAGAGACCCAGTACTTC
>TRBV2|-|-|TRBJ1-2
CASAFKREANYGYTF
TGTGCCAGCGCGTTCAAAAGGGAGGCGAACTATGGCTACACCTTC